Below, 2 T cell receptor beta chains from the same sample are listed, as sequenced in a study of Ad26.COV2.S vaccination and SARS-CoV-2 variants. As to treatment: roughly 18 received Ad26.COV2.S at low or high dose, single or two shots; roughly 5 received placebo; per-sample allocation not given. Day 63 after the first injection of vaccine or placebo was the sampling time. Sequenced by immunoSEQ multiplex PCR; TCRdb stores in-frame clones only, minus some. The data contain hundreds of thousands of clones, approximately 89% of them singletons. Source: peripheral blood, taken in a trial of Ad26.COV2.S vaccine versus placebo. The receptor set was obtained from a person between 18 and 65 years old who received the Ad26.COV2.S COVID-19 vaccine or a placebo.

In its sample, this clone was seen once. CDR3 protein: CASSPRGNTEAFF. CDR3 coding DNA: TGTGCCAGCTCACCGCGCGGGAATACTGAAGCTTTCTTT. The V and J genes are TRBV18 and TRBJ1-1; D is uncertain. CDR1 is KGHSH, CDR2 LQKENI, per germline. Trimming stripped 3 bases from V and 5 bases from J, with 10 bases between. The CDR3 is 13 amino acids.

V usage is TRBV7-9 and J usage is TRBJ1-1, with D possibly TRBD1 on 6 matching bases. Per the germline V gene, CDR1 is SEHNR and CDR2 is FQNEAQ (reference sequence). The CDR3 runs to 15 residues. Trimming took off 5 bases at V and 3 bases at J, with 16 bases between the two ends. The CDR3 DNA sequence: TGTGCCAGCAGCGGTGGGTCTGGGGGCCACACTGAAGCTTTCTTT. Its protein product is CASSGGSGGHTEAFF.